These 14 T cell receptor beta chains originate from one sample sequenced in a study of blood T cell repertoires in COVID-19. Profiling relied on immunoSEQ multiplex PCR, and the TCRdb table lists in-frame clones only, not all of them. The data contain hundreds of thousands of clones, approximately 90% of them singletons. The specimen sequenced was peripheral blood. The receptor set was obtained from a woman in her late teens or twenties with acute or convalescent COVID-19.

The genes are TRBV3-1 (or the pseudogene TRBV3-2) and TRBJ2-1; 7 nucleotides line up with TRBD2. This CDR3 is built from 20 residues. The germline V gene has CDR1 LGHDT and CDR2 YNNKEL (reference sequence). The V and J ends lost 1 base and 8 bases, in that order; junction bases with no gene match: 23. CDR3 nucleotide sequence: TGTGCCAGCAGCCAAGGTGAAGGTGCTAGCGGCCCCAAAAGGGCCGATGAGCAGTTCTTC. Residues: CASSQGEGASGPKRADEQFF.

The chain joins TRBV6-5 to TRBJ1-2; possibly TRBD1 for D (6 bases). Trimming removed 8 bases at V and 13 bases at J, with 20 bases between. Germline CDR1 reads MNHEY; CDR2 reads SVGAGI. There are 12 residues in the CDR3. The CDR3 protein is CASLRAGALRTF. CDR3 sequence (DNA): TGTGCCAGCCTCCGAGCAGGGGCGTTACGCACCTTC.

Many counts were recorded for this clone. The gene calls are TRBV6-2 or TRBV6-3 and TRBJ2-3; 16 bases agree with TRBD2. The V gene's germline CDR1 is MNHEY and CDR2 SVGEGT. The CDR3 extends over 19 amino acids. V lost 4 bases and J lost 3; bases outside the gene matches: 10. Here the CDR3 reads CASSSSGTSGGAWTDTQYF. The CDR3 bases are TGTGCCAGCAGTTCCTCCGGGACTAGCGGGGGGGCCTGGACAGATACGCAGTATTTT.

The chain uses TRBV11-2 and TRBJ2-7; D unclear. The CDR3 extends over 13 amino acids. The V gene lost 0 bases and the J gene lost 3 bases, with 6 bases spanning the gap. Germline V CDR1 and CDR2: SGHAT, FQNNGV. The DNA for the CDR3 is TGTGCCAGCAGCTTAGATGGCATCTACGAGCAGTACTTC. This codes for CASSLDGIYEQYF.

This chain joins TRBV29-1 and TRBJ1-1; D is ambiguous. Germline V gene sequence: CDR1 SQVTM, CDR2 ANQGSEA. The CDR3 covers 15 residues. Deletions cut 4 bases from V and 5 bases from J, with 20 bases between. The CDR3 nucleotides are TGCAGCGTTGTCGAGGCCAAGAAAATGGAGACTGAAGCTTTCTTT. Translating gives CSVVEAKKMETEAFF.

The chain has TRBV19 and TRBJ1-1; the D is unclear. The CDR3 is made up of 12 amino acids. Deletions cut 5 bases from V and 11 bases from J, with 15 bases between. Germline V CDR1 and CDR2: LNHDA, SQIVND (reference sequence). The CDR3 region has the DNA TGTGCCAGTAGTTCCAGGTCCCAGTGGGCTTTCTTT. This translates into CASSSRSQWAFF.

V gene TRBV6-4 combines with J gene TRBJ1-6, with D unclear. Trimming pared 3 bases from V and 10 bases from J, leaving 13 bases between. Germline CDR1 and CDR2: MRHNA and SNTAGT. The CDR3 has 14 residues. This CDR3 reads CASSEGTLLSPLHF. In nucleotides, the CDR3 is TGTGCCAGCAGTGAGGGCACCCTCCTCTCACCCCTCCACTTT.

The chain uses TRBV5-1 and TRBJ1-2; 9 nucleotides agree with TRBD1. The CDR3 contains 15 residues. V lost 2 bases to trimming and J lost 3 bases; unmatched junction nucleotides: 5. Germline CDR1 SGHRS, CDR2 YFSETQ. CDR3 in amino acids: CASSLSGQGDYGYTF. In DNA, the CDR3 is TGCGCCAGCAGCTTATCGGGACAGGGAGACTATGGCTACACCTTC.

The gene calls are TRBV6-5 and TRBJ2-7, with a possible D match to TRBD2 (6 bases). Deletions cut 0 bases from V and 0 bases from J, with 9 bases between. The CDR3 has 15 residues. Germline lookup yields CDR1 MNHEY and CDR2 SVGAGI. In DNA form, the CDR3 reads TGTGCCAGCAGTTACTCGCGGGAATTCTCCTACGAGCAGTACTTC. Translation: CASSYSREFSYEQYF.

This rearrangement joins TRBV4-1 to TRBJ1-2; D may be TRBD1 (6 bases). The CDR3 covers 16 residues. The germline gives CDR1 MGHRA, CDR2 YSYEKL. V lost 0 bases to trimming and J lost 3 bases, with 14 bases between them. The CDR3 is CASSQDRTELYYGYTF. The CDR3 DNA is TGCGCCAGCAGCCAAGACCGGACAGAATTGTACTATGGCTACACCTTC.

This chain uses TRBV29-1 with TRBJ1-2; 9 bases map to TRBD1. This CDR3 region has 13 residues. CDR1 is SQVTM, CDR2 ANQGSEA, per germline. The V gene end was trimmed by 6 bases and the J gene end by 8 bases; junction bases not matched to a gene: 10. CDR3 sequence: CSVPDRGVEGYTF. The CDR3 coding sequence is TGCAGCGTACCGGACAGGGGAGTAGAGGGCTACACCTTC.

The rearrangement uses TRBV10-3 and TRBJ2-7; 7 nucleotides line up with TRBD2. The CDR3 extends over 15 amino acids. Trimming at V came to 4 bases and at J to 0 bases, leaving 6 bases not matched to a gene. Germline CDR1 and CDR2: ENHRY and SYGVKD. The CDR3 sequence: CAISGWRGSSYEQYF. CDR3 sequence (DNA): TGTGCCATCAGTGGGTGGCGGGGGAGCTCCTACGAGCAGTACTTC.

This clone was picked up one time. J is TRBJ2-7 and V is TRBV25-1, with D possibly being TRBD1 (7 bases). Trimming pared 4 bases from V and 3 bases from J, leaving 16 bases between. CDR1 is MGHDK and CDR2 is SYGVNS in the germline V gene. CDR3 length: 15 amino acids. CDR3: CASSGAGQRIYEQYF. The CDR3, as DNA: TGTGCCAGCAGTGGCGCGGGACAGAGGATCTACGAGCAGTACTTC.

The chain has TRBV19 and TRBJ1-4; D is uncertain. Germline assignment: CDR1 LNHDA and CDR2 SQIVND (reference sequence). V was trimmed by 3 bases and J by 4 bases, leaving 15 bases between them. CDR3 size: 16 residues. The CDR3 coding sequence is TGTGCCAGTAGTATCCTAGGTGCGGGCTATAATGAAAAACTGTTTTTT. It is translated as CASSILGAGYNEKLFF. The full variable domain, with the rest looked up from reference TRBV19 and TRBJ1-4, is DGGITQSPKYLFRKEGQNVTLSCEQNLNHDAMYWYRQDPGQGLRLIYYSQIVNDFQKGDIAEGYSVSREKKESFPLTVTSAQKNPTAFYLCASSILGAGYNEKLFFGSGTQLSVL.